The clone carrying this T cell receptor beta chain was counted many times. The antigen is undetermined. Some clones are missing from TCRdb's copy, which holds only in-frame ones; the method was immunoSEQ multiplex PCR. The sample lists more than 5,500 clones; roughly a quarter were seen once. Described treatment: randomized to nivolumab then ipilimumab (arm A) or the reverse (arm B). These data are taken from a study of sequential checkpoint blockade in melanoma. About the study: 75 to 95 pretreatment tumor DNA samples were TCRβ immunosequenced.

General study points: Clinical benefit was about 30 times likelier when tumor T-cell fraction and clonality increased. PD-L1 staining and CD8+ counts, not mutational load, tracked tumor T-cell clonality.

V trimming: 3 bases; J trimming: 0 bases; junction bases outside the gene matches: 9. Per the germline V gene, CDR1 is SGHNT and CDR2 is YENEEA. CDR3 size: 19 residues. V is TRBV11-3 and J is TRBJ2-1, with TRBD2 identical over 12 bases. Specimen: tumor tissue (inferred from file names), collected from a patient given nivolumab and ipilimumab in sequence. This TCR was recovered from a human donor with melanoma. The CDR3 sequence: CASSLGATSGSYSYNEQFF. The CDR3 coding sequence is TGTGCCAGCAGCTTGGGGGCGACTAGCGGGAGTTACTCCTACAATGAGCAGTTCTTC.